Sequencing of this T cell receptor (beta chain) was carried out in a study of blood T cell repertoires in COVID-19. In the original processing: Quantification of nucleated cells was approximated via reference gene primer amplification. Profiling relied on immunoSEQ multiplex PCR, and the TCRdb table lists in-frame clones only, not all of them. V and J calls and clone size are as listed in that table; D and trimming were resolved from the DNA. The sample contains roughly 400,000 clones, around 87% of which appear only once. The study drew participants aged 18 to 89 years from 20 to 30 US areas. Donors in Cohort 3 counted as recovered after two negative PCRs, clearance, or symptom resolution. From germline, CDR1 is SGHTA and CDR2 FQGNSA. The CDR3 is 15 residues long. V was clipped by 1 base and J by 3 bases, with 13 bases between them.

The V call is TRBV7-2, the J call TRBJ2-7; the D is unclear. The TCR sequence derives from a woman aged 50 to 65 who had recovered from COVID-19. Sequenced: PBMCs or T cells enriched from blood (not recorded which). The CDR3 bases are TGTGCCAGCAGCTTAGGACACGGCACAATCTACGAGCAGTACTTC. Translated, it gives CASSLGHGTIYEQYF.